The clone carrying this TCR beta chain has a handful of counts. Its antigen is not identified. The DNA translation disagrees with the TCRdb protein at residue 13, so the protein in this description comes from the DNA. Genes and germline come from the mouse. Read sequence stops 3 residues before the CDR3 end, and the germline J gene provides the missing end. The V gene lost 1 base and the J gene lost 2 bases, with 9 bases spanning the gap. This CDR3 is built from 16 residues. CDR1 and CDR2 from the germline V gene are NSQYPW and LRSPGD (reference sequence). These data come from a study of CD8+ T cells in alopecia areata. Background on the study: Female C3H/HeJ mice aged about 7-11 weeks were given skin from C3H/HeJ graft donors, about 6-13 months old, that had spontaneous alopecia. Whole-study results and caveats: Compared with normal scalp, lesional scalp had higher clonality and more expanded CD8+ clones. When scalp samples are sequenced, resident alphabeta T cells of normal skin are also captured.

Isolated RNA was reverse transcribed into cDNA used as the sequencing template. Generated by immunoSEQ multiplex PCR, the TCRdb table keeps only in-frame clones and is missing some. Altogether about 110,000 clones were found in the sample, and no singletons occur. The V call is TRBV1, the J call TRBJ1-6; possible D gene TRBD1, 5 bases. TRBJ1-6 is flagged as an ORF with uncertain function. Sequencing was done on a sample of lesional skin. The origin of this receptor is a C3H/HeJ mouse with alopecia areata. Strain MHC haplotype: H2-k. This CDR3 is CTCSAGQGPYNSPLYF. Incomplete CDR3 DNA: TGCACCTGCAGTGCAGGGCAGGGCCCCTATAATTCGCCC.